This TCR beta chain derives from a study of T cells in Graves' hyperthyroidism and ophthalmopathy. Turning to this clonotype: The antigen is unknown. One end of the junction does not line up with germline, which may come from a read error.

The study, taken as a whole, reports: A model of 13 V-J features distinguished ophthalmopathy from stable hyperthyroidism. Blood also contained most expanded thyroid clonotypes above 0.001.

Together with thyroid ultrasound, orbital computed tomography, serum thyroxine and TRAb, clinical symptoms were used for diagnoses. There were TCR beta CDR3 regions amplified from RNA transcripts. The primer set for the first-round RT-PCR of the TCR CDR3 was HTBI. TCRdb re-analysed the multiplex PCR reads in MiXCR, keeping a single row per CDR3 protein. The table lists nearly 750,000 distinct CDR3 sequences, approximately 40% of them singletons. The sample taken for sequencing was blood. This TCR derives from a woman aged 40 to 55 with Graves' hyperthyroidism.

In DNA form, the CDR3 reads TGCAGCGCACAACAGGGGAATAATGAAGAACTGTTTTTT. Translating gives CSAQQGNNEELFF. This chain links TRBV29-1 with TRBJ1-4; 7 nucleotides agree with TRBD1. The CDR3 loop spans 13 amino acids. Germline V lookup: CDR1 SQVTM, CDR2 ANQGSEA.